Below, 23 T cell receptor beta chains from the same sample are listed, as sequenced in a study of prognosis after radiotherapy for stage I lung cancer (dated by TCRdb to the early 2020s). TCRdb lists the instrument as Illumina HiSeq 3000. Two rounds of multiplex PCR on genomic DNA were used to amplify the TCR beta CDR3 region. In the first PCR round, primers specific to each TRBV and TRBJ gene were used, and the primer sequences were filed in Chinese patent CN105087789A. In TCRdb, the public reads were trimmed at Q25 with fastp and aligned with MiXCR, with productive beta chains retained. Each CDR3 protein gets just one entry, which takes the most common genes and DNA from the rows behind it. Present in this sample are roughly 14,000 distinct CDR3 sequences, around 27% of which were seen just once. The ten most abundant clones make up roughly 12% of the sample. Sequences were derived from PBMCs, sampled before or after stereotactic body radiation therapy (not recorded which). The receptors shown here come from a donor over 45 with non-small cell lung cancer.

This clonotype is judged medium-sized (0.01 to 0.1%). The chain links TRBV28 to TRBJ2-3; a possible D gene is TRBD1 (6 bases). The germline V and J ends were trimmed by 3 bases and 0 bases, with 19 bases remaining between them. CDR3 length: 18 amino acids. Germline V CDR1 and CDR2: MDHEN, SYDVKM. CDR3 DNA sequence: TGTGCCAGCAGTTTCAGTACCACCCTTGGGGGCAGCACAGATACGCAGTATTTT. Translating it yields CASSFSTTLGGSTDTQYF.

Points on this clonotype: Given a far larger clone just one base away, this is likely a sequencing read error. The chain has TRBV6-5 and TRBJ2-7, with 8 bases aligning to TRBD1. The CDR3 loop spans 15 amino acids. Germline V lookup: CDR1 MNHEY, CDR2 SVGAGI. The CDR3 loop reads CTSRVTAPGQDTQYF. CDR3 in DNA: TGTACCAGCAGAGTTACTGCCCCGGGACAGGATACCCAGTACTTC.

As concerns this clonotype: Relative to the germline gene, one junction end is altered; a read error may explain this. The rearrangement links TRBV28 to TRBJ2-3, with TRBD2 identical over 10 bases. CDR3 size: 15 residues. Germline lookup yields CDR1 MDHEN and CDR2 SYDVKM. The CDR3 sequence is CASVSAGGLTDTQYF. Written as DNA, the CDR3 is TGTGCCAGCGTATCAGCGGGAGGGCTCACAGATACACAGTATTTT.

This clonotype was counted at least ten times. The J gene is TRBJ1-1, the V gene TRBV5-5; D possibly corresponds to TRBD1 (6 bases). This CDR3 is built from 14 residues. Germline V gene data show CDR1 as SGHKS and CDR2 as YYEKEE (reference sequence). Trimming shortened V by 3 bases and J by 1 base, and 10 bases separated the two germline ends. In nucleotides, the CDR3 is TGTGCCAGCAGCTGGGACATAAGGAACACTGAAGCTTTCTTT. It codes for CASSWDIRNTEAFF. The complete variable domain, with remaining parts taken from reference TRBV5-5 and TRBJ1-1, reads DAGVTQSPTHLIKTRGQQVTLRCSPISGHKSVSWYQQVLGQGPQFIFQYYEKEERGRGNFPDRFSARQFPNYSSELNVNALLLGDSALYLCASSWDIRNTEAFFGQGTRLTVV.

As concerns this clonotype: Sequence at one end of the junction differs from germline and may be a read error. The chain is built from TRBV20-1 and TRBJ1-1, with D possibly matching TRBD1 (6 bases). CDR3 length: 16 residues. Per germline, CDR1 DFQATT and CDR2 SNEGSKA (reference sequence). The CDR3 region has the DNA TGCAGTGCTAGAGATCGGGGGGCTCGGGGGGACACTGAAGCTCTCTTT. It specifies CSARDRGARGDTEALF.

In its sample, this clonotype is medium-sized. The J gene is TRBJ2-1, the V gene TRBV24-1; a possible D gene is TRBD1 (5 bases). The germline V and J ends were trimmed by 3 bases and 7 bases, with 15 bases remaining between them. Germline loops: CDR1 KGHDR, CDR2 SFDVKD. CDR3 length: 15 residues. The CDR3 reads CATSDVQGIGNEQFF. In nucleotides, the CDR3 is TGTGCCACCAGTGATGTCCAGGGTATAGGGAATGAGCAGTTCTTC.

In this sample, this clonotype is medium-sized. This chain uses TRBV11-2 with TRBJ2-7, with D perhaps TRBD2 (6 bases). CDR1 and CDR2 (germline): SGHAT, FQNNGV. V was trimmed by 3 bases and J by 7 bases, leaving 22 bases between them. CDR3 length: 16 residues. CDR3 sequence reads: CASSFPRGAHIEEQYF. DNA of the CDR3: TGTGCCAGCAGCTTCCCCCGCGGGGCGCATATTGAAGAGCAGTACTTC. Full variable domain (outside the CDR3, taken from reference TRBV11-2 and TRBJ2-7): EAGVAQSPRYKIIEKRQSVAFWCNPISGHATLYWYQQILGQGPKLLIQFQNNGVVDDSQLPKDRFSAERLKGVDSTLKIQPAKLEDSAVYLCASSFPRGAHIEEQYFGPGTRLTVT.

This clonotype showed up just a few times. A much bigger clone sits one base away, suggesting this may be a read error. V is TRBV7-9 and J is TRBJ1-5; no definite D call. Between the trimmed V and J ends, which lost 4 bases and 2 bases, there was a span of 9 bases. This CDR3 has 14 residues. Germline CDR1 is SEHNR and CDR2 is FQNEAQ (reference sequence). CDR3 nucleotides: TGTGCCAGCAGCTCCGCGGCAGGCAATCAGCCCCAGCATTTT. This sequence encodes CASSSAAGNQPQHF.

This clonotype was detected ten times or more. V and J are TRBV12-3 or TRBV12-4 and TRBJ2-4; TRBD2 matches at 8 bases. CDR3 size: 17 residues. The junction had 9 bases not matched to a gene; V was cut back by 5 bases and J by 0 bases. CDR3 residues: CASSLRGGAVAKNIQYF. DNA for the CDR3: TGTGCCAGCAGTCTTCGGGGGGGGGCAGTAGCCAAAAACATTCAGTACTTC.

This clonotype was detected many times. The J gene is TRBJ2-7, the V gene TRBV2; tentatively, D is TRBD1 (6 bases). Trimming left V 4 bases short and J 6 bases short, with 16 bases between. The length of the CDR3 is 14 residues. Germline CDR1 SNHLY, CDR2 FYNNEI. The CDR3 spells CASSVTGPLLEQYF. The CDR3 DNA sequence: TGTGCCAGCAGTGTAACAGGGCCCCTCCTCGAGCAGTACTTC.

This clonotype was counted many times. The germline gene is not matched at one end of the junction; a read error may be the cause. The gene calls are TRBV20-1 and TRBJ2-3, with 9 bases identical to TRBD2. The CDR3 spans 17 residues. Germline V gene lookup returns CDR1 DFQATT and CDR2 SNEGSKA (reference sequence). The CDR3: CSASGQRGAFGTGTQYF. In DNA form, the CDR3 reads TGCAGTGCTAGCGGGCAGCGGGGGGCCTTCGGCACAGGTACGCAGTATTTT.

In its sample, this clonotype was seen many times. V is TRBV19 and J is TRBJ1-2; D ambiguous. V was shortened by 3 bases and J by 8 bases, with 19 bases between the two germline ends. Germline V gene sequence: CDR1 LNHDA, CDR2 SQIVND (reference sequence). This CDR3 spans 15 amino acids. The CDR3 nucleotides are TGTGCCAGTAGTATTTTGGGCCTCTATGTGGAAGGCTACACCTTC. Translation: CASSILGLYVEGYTF. Variable domain in full (rest from reference TRBV19 and TRBJ1-2): DGGITQSPKYLFRKEGQNVTLSCEQNLNHDAMYWYRQDPGQGLRLIYYSQIVNDFQKGDIAEGYSVSREKKESFPLTVTSAQKNPTAFYLCASSILGLYVEGYTFGSGTRLTVV.

The sample holds many counts of this clonotype. The chain links TRBV11-2 to TRBJ1-1, with a tentative D call TRBD1 (6 bases). Germline CDR1 is SGHAT and CDR2 is FQNNGV. V shed 2 bases and J shed 14 bases, with 18 bases lying between them. The CDR3 covers 13 residues. CDR3 coding DNA: TGTGCCAGCAGCTTAAGGGGGGGCAGGGAGGTCTTCTTT. Its translation: CASSLRGGREVFF. The full variable domain, with the rest looked up from reference TRBV11-2 and TRBJ1-1, is EAGVAQSPRYKIIEKRQSVAFWCNPISGHATLYWYQQILGQGPKLLIQFQNNGVVDDSQLPKDRFSAERLKGVDSTLKIQPAKLEDSAVYLCASSLRGGREVFFGQGTRLTVV.

This clonotype showed up many times. The chain has TRBV7-9 and TRBJ2-7, with 11 bases identical to TRBD2. There are 16 residues in the CDR3. J lost 3 bases, V lost 4 bases, and 8 bases had no gene match. Germline loops: CDR1 SEHNR, CDR2 FQNEAQ (reference sequence). Written as DNA, the CDR3 is TGTGCCAGCAGCTCACTCGGGCTAGCGGGAGGCTACGAGCAGTACTTC. The encoded protein is CASSSLGLAGGYEQYF.

This clonotype was observed many times. The rearrangement uses TRBV6-1 and TRBJ2-5, with D possibly TRBD1 on 6 matching bases. The V and J ends lost 6 bases and 5 bases respectively, with 19 bases between them. From germline, CDR1 is MNHNS and CDR2 SASEGT. This CDR3 contains 15 residues. The CDR3 reads CASRIQGTTRETQYF. CDR3 bases: TGTGCCAGCAGGATACAGGGTACAACGAGGGAGACCCAGTACTTC.

For this clonotype: A far bigger clonotype differs at one base, so this is likely a read error. The chain couples TRBV6-4 to TRBJ1-1; no clear D. CDR1 and CDR2 from the germline V gene are MRHNA and SNTAGT. V was trimmed by 3 bases and J by 0 bases, leaving 11 bases between them. CDR3 length: 15 residues. The CDR3 protein is CASSEGIIMNTEAFF. DNA of the CDR3: TGTGCCAGCAGTGAAGGCATCATAATGAACACTGAAGCTTTCTTT.

To note about this clonotype: This likely reflects a read error, since a far larger clone is one base away. This chain links TRBV6-1 with TRBJ1-6; D unclear. Germline assignment: CDR1 MNHNS and CDR2 SASEGT. Trimming removed 6 bases at V and 12 bases at J, with 12 bases between. This CDR3 contains 12 residues. The CDR3 loop is CASRTLRRPLHF. CDR3 in DNA: TGTGCCAGCAGAACCCTCCGCCGACCCCTCCACTTT.

Points on this clonotype: At one of its ends the junction is not consistent with the germline gene, which may arise from a read error. The CDR3 bases are TGTGCAAGCAGTTACGGACAGTCAGATGCGCAGTATTTT. This encodes CASSYGQSDAQYF. This chain uses TRBV6-5 with TRBJ2-3, with D maybe TRBD1 (6 bases). Germline V gene sequence: CDR1 MNHEY, CDR2 SVGAGI. The CDR3 has 13 residues.

This clonotype was detected ten times or more. This chain links TRBV19 with TRBJ2-3; tentatively, D is TRBD2 (6 bases). The CDR3 is 15 amino acids. Trimming took 1 base from V and 4 from J, leaving 12 bases between them. Germline lookup yields CDR1 LNHDA and CDR2 SQIVND (reference sequence). CDR3 bases: TGTGCCAGTAGTATAGGGAGGGGAAGCGCAGATACGCAGTATTTT. It encodes CASSIGRGSADTQYF.

Comment on this clonotype: One end of the junction does not line up with germline, which may come from a read error. V and J are TRBV6-2 or TRBV6-3 and TRBJ1-2; D is undetermined. This CDR3 contains 12 residues. CDR1 and CDR2 (germline): MNHEY, SVGEGT. The CDR3 DNA reads as TGTGTCAGCAGTTACTCGGGCTATGGCCACACCTTC. It translates to CVSSYSGYGHTF.

The chain is built from TRBV20-1 and TRBJ2-3; 9 bases align to TRBD2. The CDR3 loop spans 15 amino acids. Looked up from germline, CDR1 is DFQATT and CDR2 is SNEGSKA (reference sequence). J gave up 12 bases and V 3 bases, and 16 bases lay outside the gene matches. The CDR3 coding sequence is TGCAGTGCTAGGGATCAGCGGGGGGACACAGATATTCAGTATTTT. This translates into CSARDQRGDTDIQYF.

This clonotype has at least ten counts. The chain's CDR3 is CASSVAGNNEQFF. The CDR3 DNA follows: TGTGCCAGCAGCGTAGCAGGGAACAATGAGCAGTTCTTC. J is TRBJ2-1 and V is TRBV9; a possible D gene is TRBD1 (5 bases). The CDR3 spans 13 residues. Looked up from germline, CDR1 is SGDLS and CDR2 is YYNGEE. The germline V and J ends were trimmed by 0 bases and 5 bases, with 6 bases remaining between them.

In this sample, this clonotype turned up many times. V gene TRBV28 combines with J gene TRBJ2-1, with D perhaps matching TRBD1 (6 bases). CDR1 is MDHEN and CDR2 is SYDVKM in the germline V gene. There are 12 residues in the CDR3. Between the trimmed V and J ends, which lost 3 bases and 7 bases, there was a span of 7 bases. DNA of the CDR3: TGTGCCAGCAGTTTTCAGGGGAATGAGCAGTTCTTC. It translates to CASSFQGNEQFF. The full variable domain, its missing parts supplied by reference TRBV28 and TRBJ2-1, is DVKVTQSSRYLVKRTGEKVFLECVQDMDHENMFWYRQDPGLGLRLIYFSYDVKMKEKGDIPEGYSVSREKKERFSLILESASTNQTSMYLCASSFQGNEQFFGPGTRLTVL.